The entry below describes one T cell receptor beta chain. With no exceptions, donors were healthy Caucasians. CDR1 DFQATT and CDR2 SNEGSKA come from the germline V gene (reference sequence). V shed 5 bases, J shed 7 bases, and the junction held 7 bases outside the gene matches. The CDR3 covers 14 residues. The data stem from a study of identical twins. TCRdb re-called the 5' RACE reads through MiXCR, storing one row per CDR3 protein. The data show about 250,000 distinct CDR3 sequences, with 7.5% seen just once and 5% to 6% held by the top ten. These records were also assigned to another study, of yellow fever vaccine responses in identical twins. As that study records: After vaccination, twins' T cell response reportedly seemed partly convergent, partly personalized.

This chain joins TRBV20-1 and TRBJ2-1; 11 bases fit TRBD2. The material sequenced was CD8+ T cells sorted from blood. This TCR was recovered from a woman in her late teens or twenties in good health. The CDR3 DNA is TGCAGTGCTTTTATAGCGGGAGGGGGTAATGAGCAGTTCTTC. Protein sequence: CSAFIAGGGNEQFF.